This is a list of T cell receptor beta chains from one sample in a study of T cell responses to AZD1222 COVID-19 vaccine. Clones were read by immunoSEQ multiplex PCR, and TCRdb kept only the in-frame ones, dropping some. The sample records more than 60,000 clones, roughly 84% being singletons. Specimen: peripheral blood, collected 28 days after the second AZD1222 dose. The receptors shown here come from an adult who received the AZD1222 COVID-19 vaccine. Both conserved end residues are part of each CDR3. The D gene is left open where the match is weak.

v_gene	d_gene	j_gene	CDR3aa
TRBV29-1	TRBD2	TRBJ2-2	CSVAGGHDGGELFF
TRBV3-1/TRBV3-2	.	TRBJ1-1	CASSQDTWVVNTEAFF
TRBV2	.	TRBJ1-1	CASSGDSGRYTEAFF
TRBV6-5	.	TRBJ1-1	CASSPPGVAEAFF
TRBV11-1	TRBD1	TRBJ2-1	CASRNPGTGFYNEQFF
TRBV29-1	.	TRBJ2-1	CSVPASSYNEQFF
TRBV6-6	.	TRBJ2-7	CASRDQGGEQYF
TRBV5-1	.	TRBJ2-3	CASSLEGVTDTQYF
TRBV7-8	.	TRBJ1-2	CASSLNLHGFYGYTF
TRBV5-5	TRBD2	TRBJ2-7	CASQIIGGAAYEQYF
TRBV5-1	TRBD1	TRBJ1-1	CASSFWDRVETEAFF
TRBV6-6	TRBD1	TRBJ2-7	CASSGDRLLDEQYF
TRBV7-2	TRBD2	TRBJ2-7	CASSIRAGGSSYEQYF
TRBV7-2	.	TRBJ2-1	CASSLGRYNEQFF
TRBV27	TRBD1	TRBJ1-6	CASRRQQGNSPLHF
TRBV28	TRBD1	TRBJ2-7	CASSAPGTGKYEQYF
TRBV3-1/TRBV3-2	.	TRBJ2-7	CASSQGWRGDTYEQYF
TRBV7-2	TRBD1	TRBJ2-7	CASSFGGQGPYEQYF
TRBV10-3	TRBD1	TRBJ2-5	CAISGPARGQGVQETQYF
TRBV5-1	.	TRBJ1-6	CASSPDGRGSYSPLHF
TRBV5-1	TRBD1	TRBJ1-2	CASSLSHRGYYGYTF
TRBV2	.	TRBJ1-5	CASSVTRHQPQHF
TRBV9	.	TRBJ1-1	CASSGSTGTEAFF
TRBV10-1	.	TRBJ2-2	CASSESSGWTGELFF
TRBV30	TRBD2	TRBJ2-3	CAWSVGTRTPGTQYF
TRBV27	.	TRBJ1-2	CASSLTGLDGYTF
TRBV30	.	TRBJ1-1	CAWGVATEAFF
TRBV24-1	TRBD1	TRBJ2-1	CATSDLPTSGTGDMNEQFF
TRBV10-2	TRBD2	TRBJ2-3	CASSGGGRSTDTQYF
TRBV5-1	TRBD1	TRBJ2-2	CASSFVGTANTGELFF
TRBV18	.	TRBJ2-7	CASSLGYYEQYF
TRBV5-1	.	TRBJ2-1	CASSLTGPYNEQFF
TRBV19	.	TRBJ1-2	CASSDREPYGYTF
TRBV27	.	TRBJ1-6	CASRDPRTDYSPLHF
TRBV9	TRBD1	TRBJ1-2	CASSPLEQGYYGYTF
TRBV7-6	TRBD1	TRBJ2-3	CASSLAGQGRDTQYF
TRBV4-1	TRBD1	TRBJ1-1	CASSPEQGVNTEAFF
TRBV3-1/TRBV3-2	TRBD1	TRBJ2-1	CASSRTGNNNEQFF
TRBV29-1	.	TRBJ1-1	CSTRGMGDTEAFF
TRBV9	.	TRBJ2-7	CASSSSSGTSYEQYF
TRBV28	.	TRBJ1-2	CASREGPVHYGYTF
TRBV15	TRBD1	TRBJ1-1	CATSRDQTGGNTEAFF
TRBV24-1	.	TRBJ2-3	CATSDLSHTQYF
TRBV7-8	.	TRBJ1-2	CASSLAPGNRVLPYTF
TRBV5-1	.	TRBJ1-2	CASSLQGRPDYGYTF
TRBV7-2	TRBD2	TRBJ2-1	CASSTRTSGGSYNEQFF
TRBV9	.	TRBJ1-2	CASSGSKGGYTF
TRBV6-2/TRBV6-3	.	TRBJ1-4	CASSRGGATNEKLFF
TRBV5-4	TRBD2	TRBJ2-3	CASSFSGGDADTQYF
TRBV5-3	.	TRBJ2-6	CASISGANVLTF
TRBV6-5	.	TRBJ1-1	CAALGTGFSTEAFF
TRBV27	.	TRBJ1-2	CASSPTVLYGYTF
TRBV7-9	.	TRBJ2-5	CASSFRWGETQYF
TRBV24-1	.	TRBJ1-1	CATSDQYRDEAFF
TRBV6-2/TRBV6-3	.	TRBJ2-2	CASSYFPTGELFF